The source of this T cell receptor (beta chain) is a study of metastatic and nonmetastatic thyroid tumors (dated by TCRdb to 2020 to 2022). About the full investigation: Repertoires from peripheral blood and from tumor or nodule tissue samples of malignant and benign thyroid patients were compared.

The table lists this clone with many counts. The clone's antigen remains unknown. Nothing much larger sits one base from this clone, and base qualities are not available. V was cut back by 3 bases and J by 8 bases, leaving a gap of 10 bases between them. The CDR3 spans 13 residues, from the cysteine through the phenylalanine. The DNA shown is the 39-base CDR3, in frame from base 1. None of the patients had been given any treatment before thyroid surgery. Using T-cell receptor beta sequencing, the researchers looked back retrospectively at clinical samples from patients, gathered between about 2011 and 2018. Here is what the overall study found, with its caveats: In both blood and tumor samples, TCR beta diversity was reported to be significantly higher in malignant tumors than in benign nodules.

The receptor library was made with PCR. Instrument on record: Illumina HiSeq 4000. High-throughput sequencing was used to profile the TCR beta-chain CDR3 region of every patient. In the original analysis: Drawing on CDR3 differences between clinicopathological groups, the researchers built a classifier meant to tell apart patients with distant-metastatic papillary thyroid cancer. The Shannon index was used to assess repertoire diversity, and the Morisita-Horn index was used to assess tumor-blood repertoire similarity. In-frame beta chains were kept once TCRdb had trimmed the public reads at Q25 with fastp and called clones with MiXCR. For this entry, the V and J calls and clone size follow TCRdb and not the study's own pipeline. The sample data list roughly 75,000 clones, and approximately 12% of these were observed just once. Around 9% of the sample is taken by the ten largest.

This receptor was taken from a female donor with papillary thyroid cancer or a benign thyroid nodule (not recorded which). Some clones in this sample may be carry-over from other donors' samples. This receptor chain uses TRBV12-3 or TRBV12-4 and TRBJ1-4; the D gene lacks a confident call. Sequenced input: tumor tissue. The nucleotides are TGTGCCAGCAGTTTTGAGGGCGGAGAAAAACTGTTTTTT. Its protein is CASSFEGGEKLFF.